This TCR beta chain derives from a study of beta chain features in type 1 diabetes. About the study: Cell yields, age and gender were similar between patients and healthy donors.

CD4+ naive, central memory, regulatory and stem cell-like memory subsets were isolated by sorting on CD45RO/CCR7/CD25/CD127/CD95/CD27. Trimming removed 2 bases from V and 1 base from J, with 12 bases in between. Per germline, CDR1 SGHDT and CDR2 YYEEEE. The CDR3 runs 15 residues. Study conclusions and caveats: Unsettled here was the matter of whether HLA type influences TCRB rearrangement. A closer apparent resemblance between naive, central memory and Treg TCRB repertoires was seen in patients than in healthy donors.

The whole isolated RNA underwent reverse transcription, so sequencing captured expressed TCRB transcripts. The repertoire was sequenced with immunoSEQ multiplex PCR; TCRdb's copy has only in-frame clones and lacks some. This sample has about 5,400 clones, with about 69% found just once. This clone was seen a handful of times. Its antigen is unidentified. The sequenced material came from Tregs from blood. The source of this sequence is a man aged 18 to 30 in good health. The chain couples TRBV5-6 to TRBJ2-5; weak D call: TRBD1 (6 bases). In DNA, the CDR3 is TGTGCCAGCAGCTTTGTCTTACAGGGCCAAGAGACCCAGTACTTC. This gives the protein CASSFVLQGQETQYF.